This TCR beta chain was captured by sequencing in a study of glioma-infiltrating T cells. Notes on the study in general: Gliomas, especially low-grade, showed above-expected tissue-blood divergence; non-neoplastic patients showed below. Very few CDR3 sequences were shared between tissue and blood.

This clonotype was detected many times. Its specificity is unknown. Using RNA template, CDR3s of TCR alpha and beta were amplified with iRepertoire arm-PCR. For one-step reverse transcription and amplification, about 85-400 ng of tissue mRNA or PBMC total RNA was used. TCRdb redid the calling of the multiplex PCR reads with MiXCR, one entry per CDR3 protein. Here the sample spans tens of thousands of distinct CDR3 sequences, 23% being singletons. Germline trimming cut 5 bases from V and 3 bases from J; bases unmatched to any gene: 7. Germline-derived CDR1 and CDR2 are SGHRS and YFSETQ. The CDR3 loop spans 14 amino acids.

J is TRBJ1-1 and V is TRBV5-1, with 7 bases fitting TRBD1. Source material: glioma tissue, nonneoplastic brain tissue, or PBMCs (not recorded which). The TCR sequence derives from a human donor with low-grade glioma or glioblastoma, undergoing nonglioma brain surgery, or in good health (not recorded which). The CDR3, as DNA: TGCGCCAGCAGGACAGACAGGGTTGACACTGAAGCTTTCTTT. Translating gives CASRTDRVDTEAFF.